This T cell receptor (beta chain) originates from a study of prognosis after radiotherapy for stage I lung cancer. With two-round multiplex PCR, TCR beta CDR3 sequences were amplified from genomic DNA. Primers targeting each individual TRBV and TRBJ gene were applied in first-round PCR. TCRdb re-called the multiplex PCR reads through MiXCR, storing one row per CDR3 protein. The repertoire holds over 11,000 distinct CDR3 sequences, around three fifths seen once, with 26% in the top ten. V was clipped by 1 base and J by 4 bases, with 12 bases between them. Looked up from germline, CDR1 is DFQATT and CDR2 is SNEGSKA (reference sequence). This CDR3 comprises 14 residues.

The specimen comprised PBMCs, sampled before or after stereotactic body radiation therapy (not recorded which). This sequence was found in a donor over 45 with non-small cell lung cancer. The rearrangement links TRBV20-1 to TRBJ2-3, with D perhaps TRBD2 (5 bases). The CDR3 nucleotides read TGCAGTGCTAGAGGGTCTAGCTCCGCAGATACGCAGTATTTT. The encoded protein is CSARGSSSADTQYF.